This T cell receptor beta chain emerged from a study of lymphopenia after photon versus proton radiotherapy. This clone was counted once. Its antigen is as yet unknown. Sequencing was performed with immunoSEQ multiplex PCR; in TCRdb, only in-frame clones are kept and a portion is missing. This sample carries 25,000 to 30,000 clones, approximately 90% of them seen once, and the ten largest clones take roughly 19%. V trimming: 4 bases; J trimming: 6 bases; junction bases outside the gene matches: 9. The CDR3 sequence is 16 residues long. Germline loops: CDR1 LNHDA, CDR2 SQIVND (reference sequence). Overall study results and limits: Proton therapy kept repertoires fairly stable, unlike photons, which gained effector/memory cells. A bigger post-nadir fall in TCR diversity correlated inversely with survival time in deceased patients. Post-nadir diversity loss with photons came from oligoclonal expansion, particularly CD8+ Temra cells.

The specimen was peripheral blood, collected from a patient treated with photon-based radiotherapy. This TCR came from a man aged 50 or older with gastric cancer. The J gene is TRBJ2-3, the V gene TRBV19; 11 bases are a match to TRBD2. CDR3 coding DNA: TGTGCCAGTAGTAGGGATAGCGGGGGGGCAGACGATACGCAGTATTTT. This sequence encodes CASSRDSGGADDTQYF.